Listed here are 3 T cell receptor beta chains from one sample, sequenced in a study of tumor-infiltrating lymphocytes in primary liver carcinoma (dated by TCRdb to the late 2010s). Without any cell sorting, total RNA and DNA were co-extracted from 20-30 mg of bulk tissue using the AllPrep DNA/RNA mini kit. Sequencer: Illumina HiSeq 2500. A constant-region primer and ProtoScript II reverse transcriptase were used to reverse-transcribe TCRbeta-specific cDNA from about 500 ng total RNA. The TCRbeta libraries were prepared through three rounds of nested multiplex PCR following a slightly modified ARM-PCR procedure. Each of the first two PCR rounds ran for approximately 10 cycles and used multiplex TRBV1-TRBV30 forward primers together with a Cbeta reverse primer. TCRdb trimmed the raw reads at Q25, called clones with MiXCR and kept productive beta chains. CDR3 protein sequences are deduplicated, and each keeps its most common genes and DNA. This sample is represented by 20,000 to 30,000 distinct CDR3 sequences; roughly 78% of them were singletons. The biggest ten clones account for around half of the sample.

Material: liver tumor tissue from sampling region 3. The cell subset or site label for this specimen denotes: tumor region T3, left-lateral pole. The receptors were gathered from a man aged 35-49 years with primary liver carcinoma and hepatitis B virus infection.

In this sample, this clonotype turned up a few times. One end of the junction is discordant with germline, which a read error may explain. This chain joins TRBV4-2 and TRBJ1-5, with D hard to call. Germline-derived CDR1 and CDR2 are LGHNA and YNFKEQ. This CDR3 is 16 amino acids long. CDR3 protein: CASSQEPGISNQLQHF. The CDR3 nucleotides read TGTGCCAGCAGCCAGGAGCCCGGGATTAGCAATCAGCTCCAGCATTTT.

Comment on this clonotype: The junction departs from germline at one end; a sequencing error may be responsible. This chain connects TRBV12-3 or TRBV12-4 to TRBJ2-7; D not resolved. The CDR3 runs 16 residues. The CDR3 protein is CASCLIGSGNSYEEYF. The CDR3 DNA sequence: TGTGCCAGTTGTTTAATAGGCTCCGGTAACTCCTACGAGGAGTACTTC.

As to this clonotype: One end of the junction varies from germline; a read error may be responsible. The chain carries TRBV30 and TRBJ1-5, with D maybe TRBD1 (5 bases). Germline lookup yields CDR1 GTSNPN and CDR2 SVGIG (reference sequence). This CDR3 region has 13 residues. In DNA form, the CDR3 reads TGTGCCCGGAGTACCGCTGGGGGTCAACCCCAGCATTTT. Translated: CARSTAGGQPQHF.